This record concerns one T cell receptor (beta chain) sequence. CDR3 length: 13 amino acids. J was trimmed by 6 bases and V by 6 bases; bases with no gene match: 5. Per the germline V gene, CDR1 is SGHTA and CDR2 is FQGTGA. The table came from immunoSEQ multiplex PCR; TCRdb's copy has only in-frame clones and leaves some out. The table lists about 87,000 clones, around 87% of them singletons. This entry belongs to a study of T cell responses to AZD1222 COVID-19 vaccine. The clonotype comes from an adult in good health. The J gene is TRBJ1-1, the V gene TRBV7-3, with TRBD1 identical over 9 bases. Sequencing was performed on peripheral blood, taken on day 0 of AZD1222 vaccination. In nucleotides, the CDR3 is TGTGCCAGCAGAGAAACAGGGGGCCCTGAAGCTTTCTTT. Its translation is CASRETGGPEAFF.